One sample yielded the 5 T cell receptor beta chains listed below, sequenced in a study of T cells after yellow fever vaccination. TCRdb reprocessed the 5' RACE reads with MiXCR, giving one entry per CDR3 protein. In the table there are around 600,000 distinct CDR3 sequences, approximately 13% of which are singletons. The sequenced sample was PBMCs, obtained on the day of the yellow fever booster vaccination. All receptors come from a man under 40 who received the YFV17D yellow fever vaccine.

This clonotype was seen a few times. The chain has TRBV12-3 or TRBV12-4 and TRBJ2-3; D unclear. The CDR3 is 14 residues long. Trimming took 1 base from V and 2 from J, leaving 7 bases between them. The CDR3 DNA reads as TGTGCCAGCAGTTTAGACAGAAACACAGATACGCAGTATTTT. It codes for CASSLDRNTDTQYF.

This clonotype has ten or more counts. The rearrangement joins TRBV7-6 to TRBJ1-1, with 8 bases that match TRBD1. This CDR3 spans 14 amino acids. Germline CDR1 is SGHVS and CDR2 is FNYEAQ. The trim removed 5 bases at V and 2 bases at J, leaving 4 bases unmatched. DNA of the CDR3: TGTGCCAGCAGCCACGGACAGGGAAACACTGAAGCTTTCTTT. As protein: CASSHGQGNTEAFF.

The chain employs TRBV18 and TRBJ2-3, with TRBD2 matching 7 bases. Trimming at V came to 1 base and at J to 0 bases, leaving 1 base not matched to a gene. CDR1 is KGHSH and CDR2 is LQKENI in the germline V gene. The CDR3 spans 15 residues. CDR3 sequence reads: CASSPQAGSTDTQYF. The CDR3 DNA reads as TGTGCCAGCTCACCACAAGCGGGGAGCACAGATACGCAGTATTTT. Using reference TRBV18 and TRBJ2-3 for the parts outside the CDR3, the full variable domain is NAGVMQNPRHLVRRRGQEARLRCSPMKGHSHVYWYRQLPEEGLKFMVYLQKENIIDESGMPKERFSAEFPKEGPSILRIQQVVRGDSAAYFCASSPQAGSTDTQYFGPGTRLTVL.

This clonotype was observed a handful of times. This chain links TRBV7-9 with TRBJ2-1; TRBD1 might be the D (6 bases). The CDR3 is 16 residues long. Per germline, CDR1 SEHNR and CDR2 FQNEAQ (reference sequence). Trimming pared 4 bases from V and 1 base from J, leaving 14 bases between. The CDR3 here is CASSSTRGQSYNEQFF. The CDR3 DNA reads TGTGCCAGCAGCTCCACTCGGGGACAATCCTACAATGAGCAGTTCTTC.

This clonotype showed up just a few times. The V and J genes are TRBV28 and TRBJ2-2; 7 nucleotides agree with TRBD1. V lost 4 bases to trimming and J lost 7 bases; unmatched junction nucleotides: 9. CDR1 and CDR2 from the germline V gene are MDHEN and SYDVKM. This CDR3 contains 15 residues. CDR3 amino acids: CASSYREGGYGELFF. The CDR3 DNA sequence: TGTGCCAGCAGTTACCGGGAAGGGGGCTACGGGGAGCTGTTTTTT.